This T cell receptor (beta chain) was recovered during a study of type 1 regulatory T cells. Study information: T-allo10 is an in vitro-generated, Tr1-enriched CD4 T cell product specific for alloantigen. Notes on the study in general: Tr1 cells had a more restricted TCR repertoire than non-Tr1 cells.

Looked up from germline, CDR1 is SGHAT and CDR2 is FQNNGV. The CDR3 is made up of 13 amino acids. Losses at the gene ends were 0 bases for V and 9 bases for J; bases not matched to a gene: 4. TCRdb re-derived calls from the reads in MiXCR, one entry per CDR3 protein. The sample lists fewer than 75,000 distinct CDR3 sequences, roughly half occurring once. To note about this clonotype: Antigen unknown.

This clonotype was obtained from a human donor in good health. The sequenced material came from cultured non-Tr1 T cells, either the whole culture or a sorted T cell fraction (not recorded which). This sequence joins TRBV11-2 and TRBJ2-5; 7 positions match TRBD2. The chain's CDR3 is CASSLEMGGAQYF. For the CDR3, the DNA is TGTGCCAGCAGCTTAGAAATGGGGGGGGCCCAGTACTTC.